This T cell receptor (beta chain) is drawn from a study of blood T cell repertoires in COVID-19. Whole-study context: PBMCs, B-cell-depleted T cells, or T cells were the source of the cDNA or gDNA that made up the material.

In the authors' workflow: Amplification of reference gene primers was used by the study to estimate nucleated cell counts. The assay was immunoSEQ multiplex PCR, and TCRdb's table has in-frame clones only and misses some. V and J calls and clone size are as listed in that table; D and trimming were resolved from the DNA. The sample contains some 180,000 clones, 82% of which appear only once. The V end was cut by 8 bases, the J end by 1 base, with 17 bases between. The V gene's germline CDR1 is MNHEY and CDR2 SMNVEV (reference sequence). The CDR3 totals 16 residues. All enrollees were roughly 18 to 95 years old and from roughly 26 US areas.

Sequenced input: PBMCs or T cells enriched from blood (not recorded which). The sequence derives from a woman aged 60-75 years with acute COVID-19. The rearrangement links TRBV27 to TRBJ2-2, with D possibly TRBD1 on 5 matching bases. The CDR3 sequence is CASGRTSRVNTGELFF. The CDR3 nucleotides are TGTGCCAGCGGAAGGACGAGCAGGGTGAACACCGGGGAGCTGTTTTTT.